What follows are 4 T cell receptor beta chains derived from one specimen sequenced in a study of regulatory T cells in long-lasting Graves disease. Relying on iRepertoire HTBI primers and Arm-PCR of CDR3 regions, the team built TCR beta libraries. MiXCR, applied by TCRdb to the multiplex PCR reads, yields one record per CDR3 protein. Of fewer than 650,000 distinct CDR3 sequences in the sample, roughly a sixth were seen once. The time point here: newly diagnosed GD, antithyroid drugs for less than 3 months. With RNA extracted from PBMCs as input, the TCR library was made. The same sample was also used in a study of T cells in Graves' hyperthyroidism and ophthalmopathy.

Sequencing was performed on peripheral blood mononuclear cells (PBMCs), taken at new diagnosis, from a patient treated with antithyroid drugs. All receptors come from a man younger than 35 with Graves disease.

V gene TRBV27 combines with J gene TRBJ1-2, with D possibly being TRBD1 (6 bases). V lost 2 bases, J lost 5 bases, and 15 bases lay in between. The CDR3 extends over 15 amino acids. CDR1 MNHEY and CDR2 SMNVEV come from the germline V gene (reference sequence). The CDR3 DNA is TGTGCCAGCAGTTTAGTGGGGGCGCGAGGGTATGGCTACACCTTC. It specifies CASSLVGARGYGYTF.

The table lists this clonotype with many counts. The chain has TRBV20-1 and TRBJ2-3; TRBD2 matches 13 bases. Germline values: CDR1 DFQATT, CDR2 SNEGSKA (reference sequence). The junction had 8 bases not matched to a gene; V was cut back by 1 base and J by 1 base. The length of the CDR3 is 18 residues. The CDR3 bases are TGCAGTGCTAGAGGCCCGGGACTAGCGGGATCCGGCACAGATACGCAGTATTTT. Amino acid sequence: CSARGPGLAGSGTDTQYF.

Only one count was recorded for this clonotype. The J gene is TRBJ1-3, the V gene TRBV20-1; no clear D gene. The germline V gene has CDR1 DFQATT and CDR2 SNEGSKA (reference sequence). There are 10 residues in the CDR3. The CDR3 DNA is TGCAGGCCTGTTGAAAACACCATATATTTT. It encodes CRPVENTIYF.

The sample holds many counts of this clonotype. The chain is built from TRBV24-1 and TRBJ1-1, with TRBD1 identical over 8 bases. V gave up 1 base and J gave up 3 bases; unmatched junction bases: 9. CDR1 and CDR2 (germline): KGHDR, SFDVKD. The CDR3 contains 17 residues. The CDR3 region has the DNA TGTGCCACCAGTGATTTCCCCCCAGGGGGCCGAGACACTGAAGCTTTCTTT. Its translation is CATSDFPPGGRDTEAFF.